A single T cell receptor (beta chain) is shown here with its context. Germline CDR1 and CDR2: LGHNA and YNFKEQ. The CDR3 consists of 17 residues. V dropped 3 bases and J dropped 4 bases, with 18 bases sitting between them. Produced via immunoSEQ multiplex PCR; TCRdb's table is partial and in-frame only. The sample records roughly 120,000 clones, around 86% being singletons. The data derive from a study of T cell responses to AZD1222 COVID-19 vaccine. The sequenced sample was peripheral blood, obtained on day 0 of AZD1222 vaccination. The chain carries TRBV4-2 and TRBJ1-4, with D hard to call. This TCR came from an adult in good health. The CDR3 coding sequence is TGTGCCAGCAGCCAGGTCATAAGGTATTTGGGTAATGAAAAACTGTTTTTT. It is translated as CASSQVIRYLGNEKLFF.